The 9 T cell receptor beta chains below come from one sample, sequenced in a study of T cells in women clearing cervical HPV infection. Clones were read by immunoSEQ multiplex PCR, and TCRdb kept only the in-frame ones, dropping some. The sample table sets out fewer than 35,000 clones. The material sequenced was blood buffy coat. These receptors were collected from a woman between 18 and 75 years old with a cervical HPV16 infection that either progressed to CIN3+ or cleared (not recorded which).

Concerning this clone: The CDR3 is cut off 3 residues early in the read; its end comes from the germline J gene. The chain has TRBV25-1 and TRBJ2-1; D might be TRBD1 (5 bases). CDR1 MGHDK and CDR2 SYGVNS come from the germline V gene. Deletions cut 4 bases from V and 4 bases from J, with 17 bases between. The CDR3 totals 16 residues. CDR3: CASSAETATTYNEQFF. Partial CDR3 DNA: TGTGCCAGCAGTGCCGAGACAGCGACAACGTACAATGAG.

About this clone itself: The read ends 3 residues early relative to the CDR3; the germline J gene fills the gap. This chain uses TRBV7-8 with TRBJ1-6; tentative D call: TRBD1 (6 bases). This CDR3 contains 14 residues. The V gene lost 3 bases and the J gene lost 9 bases, with 12 bases spanning the gap. From germline, CDR1 is SGHVS and CDR2 FQNEAQ. The CDR3 sequence: CASSFPGVASPLHF. The covered CDR3 bases are TGTGCCAGCAGCTTTCCAGGGGTGGCTTCACCC. The full variable domain, with the rest looked up from reference TRBV7-8 and TRBJ1-6, is GAGVSQSPRYKVAKRGQDVALRCDPISGHVSLFWYQQALGQGPEFLTYFQNEAQLDKSGLPSDRFFAERPEGSVSTLKIQRTQQEDSAVYLCASSFPGVASPLHFGNGTRLTVT.

Of note for this clone: Read coverage stops 3 residues before the CDR3 terminus; the germline J gene supplies the remainder. V and J are TRBV7-9 and TRBJ2-5; tentative D call: TRBD1 (5 bases). V gave up 3 bases and J gave up 5 bases, with 10 bases separating them. This CDR3 has 13 amino acids. CDR1 and CDR2 (germline): SEHNR, FQNEAQ (reference sequence). CDR3 sequence: CASSFPGWETQYF. Partial CDR3 DNA: TGTGCCAGCAGCTTCCCAGGGTGGGAGACC.

Note on this clone: Read data end 3 residues before the CDR3 end; the end is taken from the germline J gene. This sequence joins TRBV19 and TRBJ1-2; D is uncertain. CDR1 is LNHDA and CDR2 is SQIVND in the germline V gene (reference sequence). The CDR3 is 15 residues long. The CDR3 sequence: CASSMVLTSGYDYTF. Partial CDR3 DNA: TGTGCCAGTAGTATGGTCCTGACTAGCGGGTACGAC.

A note on this clone: The sequenced fragment ends 3 residues before the CDR3 boundary, so the rest is inferred from the germline J gene. The gene calls are TRBV27 and TRBJ2-2; 8 bases line up with TRBD2. The J segment lost 1 base and the V segment lost 4 bases, leaving 2 bases of the junction unmatched. Germline loops: CDR1 MNHEY, CDR2 SMNVEV (reference sequence). The CDR3 contains 15 residues. The part of the CDR3 DNA that was read is TGTGCCAGCAGTTCGGGAGGGGTGAACACCGGGGAG. It translates to CASSSGGVNTGE. The entire CDR3 is CASSSGGVNTGELFF.

About this clone: Mismatch with germline at one junction end may stem from a read error. The read finishes 3 residues shy of the CDR3 end, and the germline J gene is used to complete it. J is TRBJ2-3 and V is TRBV7-9; possible D gene TRBD1, 6 bases. The germline CDR1 and CDR2 sequences are SEHNR and FQNEAQ (reference sequence). The CDR3 loop spans 15 amino acids. The CDR3 region is CASSLGDRRSETQYF. CDR3 DNA (partial): TGTGCCAGCAGCTTGGGAGACAGGCGATCAGAGACG.

Points on this clone: The read comes to an end 3 residues before the CDR3 does, leaving the germline J gene to fill in the end. The chain recombines TRBV4-1 with TRBJ1-1; 7 bases align to TRBD1. The CDR3 is made up of 13 amino acids. The germline CDR1 and CDR2 sequences are MGHRA and YSYEKL. CDR3 protein: CASSQEPQGGAFF. The covered CDR3 bases are TGCGCCAGCAGCCAAGAGCCCCAGGGGGGA.

As to this clone: Coverage ceases 3 residues before the CDR3 finishes, and the germline J gene fills in the end. The chain recombines TRBV4-1 with TRBJ2-3; 7 bases align to TRBD2. From germline, CDR1 is MGHRA and CDR2 YSYEKL. This CDR3 is 15 amino acids long. After removal of 4 bases from V and 4 bases from J, the junction contained 8 bases not matched to a gene. The CDR3 region is CASSPRDRGADTQYF. CDR3 bases read: TGCGCCAGCAGCCCCCGGGACCGGGGGGCAGATACG.

In regard to this clone: The CDR3 end falls 3 residues outside the read, so it is completed with the germline J gene. The rearrangement links TRBV5-8 to TRBJ2-7, with TRBD2 identical over 12 bases. Per the germline V gene, CDR1 is SGHTS and CDR2 is YDEGEE. V lost 4 bases to trimming and J lost 5 bases; unmatched junction nucleotides: 7. This CDR3 has 15 residues. CDR3 region: CASSGGLAGIHEQYF. CDR3 bases read: TGTGCCAGCAGCGGTGGACTAGCGGGGATCCACGAG.